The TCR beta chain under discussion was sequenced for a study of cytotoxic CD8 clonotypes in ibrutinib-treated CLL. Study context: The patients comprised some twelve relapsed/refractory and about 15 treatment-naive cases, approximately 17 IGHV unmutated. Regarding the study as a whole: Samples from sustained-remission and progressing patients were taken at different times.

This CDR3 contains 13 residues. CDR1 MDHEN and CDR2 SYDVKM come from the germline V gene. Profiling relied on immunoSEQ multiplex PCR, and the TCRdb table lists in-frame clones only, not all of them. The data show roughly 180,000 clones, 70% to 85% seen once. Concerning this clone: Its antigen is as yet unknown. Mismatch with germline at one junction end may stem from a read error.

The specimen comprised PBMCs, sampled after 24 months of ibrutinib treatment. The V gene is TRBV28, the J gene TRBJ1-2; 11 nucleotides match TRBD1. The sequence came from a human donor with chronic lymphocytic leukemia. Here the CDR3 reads CASCLSGTGGFSF. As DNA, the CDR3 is TGTGCCAGCTGCCTTTCCGGGACAGGGGGTTTCTCCTTC.